The next 14 T cell receptor beta chains were all read from a single sample in a study of blood T cells in healthy people across ages. A second PCR of 7 to 11 cycles used a sample-barcoded 5' primer and a J-beta primer mix. MiXCR, run by TCRdb on the 5' RACE reads, gives a single entry per CDR3 protein. The sample contains about 1,400,000 distinct CDR3 sequences, roughly 59% of which appear only once. The sample consisted of blood. The receptor source for this set is a man aged 18 to 29 in good health.

J is TRBJ2-5 and V is TRBV20-1; 7 bases map to TRBD2. The better agreement between TRBJ2-7 and the DNA end casts doubt on the J call. This CDR3 is built from 16 residues. Germline V lookup: CDR1 DFQATT, CDR2 SNEGSKA (reference sequence). The chain's CDR3 is CSALYRSGTPYYEQYF. The CDR3 DNA reads TGCAGTGCTCTCTACAGGAGCGGGACTCCCTACTACGAGCAGTACTTC.

V and J are TRBV5-1 and TRBJ2-5, with 11 bases lining up with TRBD2. Looked up from germline, CDR1 is SGHRS and CDR2 is YFSETQ. The CDR3 is 17 amino acids. Germline trimming cut 0 bases from V and 11 bases from J; bases unmatched to any gene: 15. The DNA for the CDR3 is TGCGCCAGCAGCTTGGTCCCGGGACTAGCGGCCAACAATGAGCAGTACTTC. Amino acids: CASSLVPGLAANNEQYF.

The chain joins TRBV30 to TRBJ1-5; D is unresolved. In germline, CDR1 is GTSNPN, CDR2 SVGIG (reference sequence). The CDR3 consists of 13 residues. V was clipped by 3 bases and J by 4 bases, with 10 bases between them. CDR3 sequence reads: CAWSAEENQPQHF. The CDR3 nucleotides are TGTGCCTGGAGCGCTGAAGAGAATCAGCCCCAGCATTTT.

The CDR3 coding sequence is TGTGCCAGCAGTGAGCAGGGAGTATGGAATCAGCCCCAGCATTTT. It codes for CASSEQGVWNQPQHF. The V and J genes are TRBV2 and TRBJ1-5; perhaps TRBD1 as D (5 bases). CDR1 SNHLY and CDR2 FYNNEI come from the germline V gene. Trimming cost V 3 bases and J 4 bases, with 13 bases left between them. CDR3 length equals 15 residues.

The chain combines TRBV29-1 with TRBJ1-2, with D possibly matching TRBD1 (6 bases). The length of the CDR3 is 12 residues. CDR1 and CDR2 from the germline V gene are SQVTM and ANQGSEA. V was shortened by 6 bases and J by 4 bases, with 12 bases between the two germline ends. This CDR3 is CSVQQGTYGYTF. The CDR3 DNA reads TGCAGCGTCCAACAGGGAACCTATGGCTACACCTTC.

The J gene is TRBJ2-5, the V gene TRBV5-6, with TRBD1 identical over 10 bases. V shed 4 bases and J 3 bases; nucleotides not matched to a gene: 6. There are 15 residues in the CDR3. The V gene's germline CDR1 is SGHDT and CDR2 YYEEEE. CDR3 nucleotides: TGTGCCAGCAGCGTCCGGACAGGGGGAAAAGAGACCCAGTACTTC. This translates into CASSVRTGGKETQYF.

The chain uses TRBV6-2 or TRBV6-3 and TRBJ2-7, with 14 bases lining up with TRBD2. Germline CDR1 and CDR2: MNHEY and SVGEGT. Losses at the gene ends were 6 bases for V and 4 bases for J; bases not matched to a gene: 5. The CDR3 is 15 residues long. The CDR3 spells CASRTGTSGGYEQYF. The CDR3 DNA sequence: TGTGCCAGCAGAACCGGGACTAGCGGGGGATACGAGCAGTACTTC.

This clonotype was observed many times. CDR3 region: CASSQVKTAGGTVGQFF. DNA of the CDR3: TGTGCCAGCAGCCAAGTCAAGACAGCGGGAGGGACCGTTGGGCAGTTCTTC. The chain carries TRBV4-2 and TRBJ2-1; 10 nucleotides agree with TRBD2. Trimming at V came to 1 base and at J to 12 bases, leaving 15 bases not matched to a gene. The length of the CDR3 is 17 residues. CDR1 is LGHNA, CDR2 YNFKEQ, per germline.

This chain joins TRBV7-6 and TRBJ2-7, with 13 positions matching TRBD2. This CDR3 comprises 14 residues. The trim removed 4 bases at V and 8 bases at J, leaving 5 bases unmatched. Germline V gives CDR1 SGHVS, CDR2 FNYEAQ. CDR3 residues: CASSSRTSGSKQYF. The CDR3 bases are TGTGCCAGCAGCTCTCGGACTAGCGGGAGCAAGCAGTACTTC. Full variable domain (missing parts from reference TRBV7-6 and TRBJ2-7): GAGVSQSPRYKVTKRGQDVALRCDPISGHVSLYWYRQALGQGPEFLTYFNYEAQQDKSGLPNDRFSAERPEGSISTLTIQRTEQRDSAMYRCASSSRTSGSKQYFGPGTRLTVT.

V and J are TRBV7-2 and TRBJ1-1; D is undetermined. The length of the CDR3 is 12 residues. CDR1 is SGHTA and CDR2 is FQGNSA in the germline V gene. The ends were cut back, 2 bases at V and 8 bases at J, with 9 bases in the middle. DNA for the CDR3: TGTGCCAGCAGCTTAAACTGGGAAGAAGCTTTCTTT. Residues: CASSLNWEEAFF.

The V and J genes are TRBV7-9 and TRBJ2-5; 8 positions match TRBD1. The DNA end is a closer match to TRBJ2-7, so the J assignment may be wrong. The CDR3 sequence is 13 residues long. Germline V CDR1 and CDR2: SEHNR, FQNEAQ (reference sequence). The CDR3 loop reads CASSPRDRHEQYF. The CDR3 DNA reads as TGTGCCAGCAGCCCTAGGGACAGGCACGAGCAGTACTTC.

The CDR3 DNA follows: TGCGCCAGCAGTTTGGACAAGAGCTCCTACAATGAGCAGTACTTC. Amino acids: CASSLDKSSYNEQYF. The chain is built from TRBV10-2 and TRBJ2-1; D possibly corresponds to TRBD1 (5 bases). The DNA end lines up better with TRBJ2-7; the J call may be wrong. The CDR3 is 15 residues long. In germline, CDR1 is WSHSY, CDR2 SAAADI.

The V call is TRBV20-1, the J call TRBJ2-7, with 7 bases matching TRBD2. V was clipped by 3 bases and J by 2 bases; unmatched bases: 7. This CDR3 spans 14 amino acids. Germline-derived CDR1 and CDR2 are DFQATT and SNEGSKA (reference sequence). CDR3 nucleotide sequence: TGCAGTGCTAGCCCTAGCGGAAGGACCTACGAGCAGTACTTC. Its translation: CSASPSGRTYEQYF.

This rearrangement joins TRBV5-5 to TRBJ2-3, with TRBD2 matching 10 bases. The germline V gene encodes CDR1 SGHKS and CDR2 YYEKEE (reference sequence). This CDR3 is built from 15 residues. The ends lost 0 bases at V and 5 bases at J; junction bases unmatched: 3. CDR3 in amino acids: CASSLEAGGIDTQYF. The DNA for the CDR3 is TGTGCCAGCAGCTTGGAAGCGGGGGGGATAGATACGCAGTATTTT.